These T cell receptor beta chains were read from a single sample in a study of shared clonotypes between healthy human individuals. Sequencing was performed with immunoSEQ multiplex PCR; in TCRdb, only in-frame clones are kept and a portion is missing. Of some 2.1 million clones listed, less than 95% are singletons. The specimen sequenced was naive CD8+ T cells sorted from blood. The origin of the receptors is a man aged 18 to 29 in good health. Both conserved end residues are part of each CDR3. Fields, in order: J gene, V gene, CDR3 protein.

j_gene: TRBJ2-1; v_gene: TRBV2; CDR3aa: CASSENSWQFF
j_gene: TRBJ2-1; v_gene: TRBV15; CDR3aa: CATSRVAGVSYNEQFF
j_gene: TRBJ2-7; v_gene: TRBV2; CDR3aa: CASSEAQGGYEQYF
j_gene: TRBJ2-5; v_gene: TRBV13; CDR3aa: CASSSYRGLQETQYF
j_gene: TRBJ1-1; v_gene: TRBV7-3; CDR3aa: CASSLSGPNTEAFF
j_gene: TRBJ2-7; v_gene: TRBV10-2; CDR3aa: CASSELTGVVDEQYF
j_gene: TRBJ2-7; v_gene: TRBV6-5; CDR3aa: CASRASGAVYEQYF
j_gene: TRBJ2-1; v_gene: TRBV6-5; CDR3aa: CATEKRGANEQFF
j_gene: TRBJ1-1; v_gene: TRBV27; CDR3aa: CASMPGTGLNTEAFF
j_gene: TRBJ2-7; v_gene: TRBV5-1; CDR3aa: CASSLGDFPYEQYF
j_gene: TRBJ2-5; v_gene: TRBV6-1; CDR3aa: CASSGYRDVGETQYF
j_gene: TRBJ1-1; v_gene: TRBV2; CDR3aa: CASRGNTEAFF
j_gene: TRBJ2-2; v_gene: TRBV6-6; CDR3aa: CASSYVSRGPTGELFF
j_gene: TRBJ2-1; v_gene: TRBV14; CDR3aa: CASRRDSSSYNEQFF
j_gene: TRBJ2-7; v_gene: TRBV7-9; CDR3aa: CASSSVSGTTYYEQYF
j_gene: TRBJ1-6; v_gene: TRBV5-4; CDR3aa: CASSFEGIYNSPLHF
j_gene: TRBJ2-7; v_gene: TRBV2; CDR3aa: CASSEVSGVWDEQYF
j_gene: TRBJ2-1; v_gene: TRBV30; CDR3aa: CAWTWGTSSYNEQFF
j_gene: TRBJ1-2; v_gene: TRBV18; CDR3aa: CASSPFGTQGAPGSYGYTF
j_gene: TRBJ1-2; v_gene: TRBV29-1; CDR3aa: CSVGGYTF
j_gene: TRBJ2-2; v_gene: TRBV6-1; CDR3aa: CASSDVGARGDGELFF
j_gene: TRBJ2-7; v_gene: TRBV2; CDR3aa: CASSGTSSLREQYF
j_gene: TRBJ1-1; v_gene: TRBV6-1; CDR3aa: CASSEEGPRLTEAFF
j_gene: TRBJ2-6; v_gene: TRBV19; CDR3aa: CASSIGRGAAGANVLTF
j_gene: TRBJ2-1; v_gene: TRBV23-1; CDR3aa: CASGDRAEQFF
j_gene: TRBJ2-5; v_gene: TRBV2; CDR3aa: CATLGGGYRQETQYF
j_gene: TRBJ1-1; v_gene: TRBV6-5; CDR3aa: CASSYWITEAFF
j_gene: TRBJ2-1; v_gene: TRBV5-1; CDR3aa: CASSFREKSYNEQFF
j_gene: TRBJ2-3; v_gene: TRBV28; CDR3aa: CASSFDHTEDTQYF
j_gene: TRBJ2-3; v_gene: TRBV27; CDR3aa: CASRVGGGSPDTQYF
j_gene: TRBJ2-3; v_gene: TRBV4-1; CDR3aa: CASSLGGAGRGDTQYF
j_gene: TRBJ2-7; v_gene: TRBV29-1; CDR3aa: CSVVGSGRSSYEQYF
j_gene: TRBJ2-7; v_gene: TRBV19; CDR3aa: CASSIDGEGEQYF
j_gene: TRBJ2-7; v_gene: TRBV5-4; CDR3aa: CASSRSNRSSYEQYF
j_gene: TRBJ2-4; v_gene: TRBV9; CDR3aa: CASSVALGGGIQYF
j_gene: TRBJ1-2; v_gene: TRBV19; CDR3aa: CASSIVPGQGGGYTF
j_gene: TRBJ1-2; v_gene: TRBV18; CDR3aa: CASSRSPPFSVDIPNYGYTF